These 25 T cell receptor beta chains came from one sample sequenced in a study of blood T cell repertoires in COVID-19. The method was immunoSEQ multiplex PCR; TCRdb's version includes in-frame clones alone and lacks a portion of them. Of roughly 230,000 clones in the sample, approximately 85% were seen once. Sequences were obtained from peripheral blood. The receptors were gathered from a man aged 50 to 60 with COVID-19, enrolled during active disease.

The sample holds a few counts of this clone. The rearrangement uses TRBV2 and TRBJ1-5; TRBD1 aligns across 11 bases. Looked up from germline, CDR1 is SNHLY and CDR2 is FYNNEI. The CDR3 is 15 amino acids. The V gene end was trimmed by 4 bases and the J gene end by 7 bases; junction bases not matched to a gene: 6. The CDR3 DNA sequence: TGTGCCAGCAGTGTAAGGACAGGGGGCTACCAGCCCCAGCATTTT. Translation: CASSVRTGGYQPQHF.

The chain has TRBV15 and TRBJ1-5; 8 bases match TRBD1. Trimming cost V 1 base and J 9 bases; bases outside gene matches: 11. The CDR3 is made up of 16 amino acids. Germline V CDR1 and CDR2: LNHNV, YYDKDF (reference sequence). The CDR3 bases are TGTGCCACCAGCAGAGGCTTCCTTGACAGGGGAGGGCCCCAGCATTTT. This gives the protein CATSRGFLDRGGPQHF.

The chain couples TRBV2 to TRBJ2-2, with D hard to call. CDR1 is SNHLY, CDR2 FYNNEI, per germline. The V and J ends lost 2 bases and 7 bases respectively, with 11 bases between them. The CDR3 is 14 amino acids. CDR3 amino acids: CASSEYGVLGELFF. The DNA for the CDR3 is TGTGCCAGCAGTGAATACGGTGTTCTCGGGGAGCTGTTTTTT.

This clone was counted only a few times. J is TRBJ1-2 and V is TRBV7-9, with 10 bases lining up with TRBD1. Germline loops: CDR1 SEHNR, CDR2 FQNEAQ (reference sequence). The trim removed 5 bases at V and 8 bases at J, leaving 11 bases unmatched. The CDR3 length is 15 residues. The CDR3 DNA sequence: TGTGCCAGCAGCATGCCTGGGACAGGGGCTGAAGGCTACACCTTC. It encodes CASSMPGTGAEGYTF.

The CDR3 loop reads CASSLGRYGGGNQPQHF. DNA for the CDR3: TGTGCCAGCAGCTTAGGGCGCTACGGGGGAGGCAATCAGCCCCAGCATTTT. The J gene is TRBJ1-5, the V gene TRBV11-2; TRBD1 might be the D (5 bases). In germline, CDR1 is SGHAT, CDR2 FQNNGV. The ends were cut back, 1 base at V and 2 bases at J, with 15 bases in the middle. CDR3 length: 17 residues.

The V gene is TRBV5-5, the J gene TRBJ1-2; 11 nucleotides match TRBD1. J was trimmed by 2 bases and V by 3 bases; bases with no gene match: 9. Germline CDR1 and CDR2: SGHKS and YYEKEE (reference sequence). The CDR3 length is 17 residues. This CDR3 is CASSSPRTGGANYGYTF. Here the CDR3 DNA reads TGTGCCAGCAGCTCCCCTAGGACAGGGGGCGCAAACTATGGCTACACCTTC.

The V gene is TRBV2, the J gene TRBJ2-1; 8 bases match TRBD2. J was trimmed by 4 bases and V by 4 bases; bases with no gene match: 6. The CDR3 contains 15 residues. CDR1 is SNHLY, CDR2 FYNNEI, per germline. The CDR3 here is CASSASAGEYNEQFF. For the CDR3, the DNA is TGTGCCAGCAGTGCTTCAGCGGGGGAATACAATGAGCAGTTCTTC. Based on the CDR3 plus reference TRBV2 and TRBJ2-1, the full variable domain is EPEVTQTPSHQVTQMGQEVILRCVPISNHLYFYWYRQILGQKVEFLVSFYNNEISEKSEIFDDQFSVERPDGSNFTLKIRSTKLEDSAMYFCASSASAGEYNEQFFGPGTRLTVL.

The chain has TRBV7-8 and TRBJ1-1; 7 bases are a match to TRBD1. The CDR3 has 16 amino acids. Germline V CDR1 and CDR2: SGHVS, FQNEAQ. J gave up 1 base and V 2 bases, and 7 bases lay outside the gene matches. This CDR3 reads CASSLRQGGWNTEAFF. Written as DNA, the CDR3 is TGTGCCAGCAGCTTAAGACAGGGCGGTTGGAACACTGAAGCTTTCTTT.

The chain links TRBV24-1 to TRBJ1-1; D remains unclear. Germline loops: CDR1 KGHDR, CDR2 SFDVKD. The CDR3 covers 13 residues. The V end was cut by 4 bases, the J end by 6 bases, with 11 bases between. CDR3 in amino acids: CATSDPLSPEAFF. CDR3 in DNA: TGTGCCACCAGTGACCCCCTTAGCCCTGAAGCTTTCTTT.

This clone has only a few counts. V usage is TRBV28 and J usage is TRBJ2-7; D remains ambiguous. Per the germline V gene, CDR1 is MDHEN and CDR2 is SYDVKM. Trimming took off 3 bases at V and 4 bases at J, with 7 bases between the two ends. The CDR3 covers 12 residues. As DNA, the CDR3 is TGTGCCAGCAGTTTGGCAAGTTACGAGCAGTACTTC. Translation gives CASSLASYEQYF.

The rearrangement joins TRBV6-5 to TRBJ2-7, with 9 bases that match TRBD1. The CDR3 has 13 residues. Trimming removed 7 bases from V and 6 bases from J; junction bases left unmatched: 7. The V gene's germline CDR1 is MNHEY and CDR2 SVGAGI. The CDR3 loop reads CASNPGQGIEQYF. In DNA, the CDR3 is TGTGCCAGCAACCCGGGACAGGGTATCGAGCAGTACTTC.

The gene calls are TRBV7-9 and TRBJ1-1; unclear D gene. The V end lost 1 base, the J end lost 8 bases, and 8 bases lay between the germline ends. CDR1 is SEHNR, CDR2 FQNEAQ, per germline (reference sequence). The CDR3 is 12 residues long. The CDR3 DNA is TGTGCCAGCAGCTTAGTGGCAGGAGAAGCTTTCTTT. It codes for CASSLVAGEAFF.

The DNA for the CDR3 is TGTGCCAGCAGCTTAGCTGTGAACACTGAAGCTTTCTTT. Its protein is CASSLAVNTEAFF. The chain has TRBV11-2 and TRBJ1-1; D is ambiguous. The CDR3 covers 13 residues. Germline CDR1 reads SGHAT; CDR2 reads FQNNGV. The V and J ends lost 1 base and 0 bases respectively, with 3 bases between them. Complete variable domain (other parts from reference TRBV11-2 and TRBJ1-1): EAGVAQSPRYKIIEKRQSVAFWCNPISGHATLYWYQQILGQGPKLLIQFQNNGVVDDSQLPKDRFSAERLKGVDSTLKIQPAKLEDSAVYLCASSLAVNTEAFFGQGTRLTVV.

The chain joins TRBV2 to TRBJ2-3; 7 positions match TRBD1. The length of the CDR3 is 16 residues. Germline CDR1 is SNHLY and CDR2 is FYNNEI. The ends lost 4 bases at V and 4 bases at J; junction bases unmatched: 11. CDR3 DNA: TGTGCCAGCAGTGGAGCCCCGACAGGGAGTCCAGATACGCAGTATTTT. Amino acid sequence: CASSGAPTGSPDTQYF.

The V call is TRBV11-2, the J call TRBJ2-5, with 8 bases matching TRBD2. Per germline, CDR1 SGHAT and CDR2 FQNNGV. V lost 5 bases and J lost 1; bases outside the gene matches: 9. This CDR3 has 16 residues. The CDR3 region is CASSPRFSGSQETQYF. CDR3 coding DNA: TGTGCCAGCAGCCCCAGGTTCAGCGGGAGCCAAGAGACCCAGTACTTC.

The genes are TRBV11-2 and TRBJ2-3; tentative D call: TRBD1 (5 bases). The V gene's germline CDR1 is SGHAT and CDR2 FQNNGV. Trimming removed 6 bases at V and 4 bases at J, with 14 bases between. The CDR3 is 14 amino acids. CDR3 loop: CASRQVGWADTQYF. In DNA form, the CDR3 reads TGTGCCAGCAGACAGGTCGGTTGGGCAGATACGCAGTATTTT.

The chain uses TRBV4-1 and TRBJ2-2, with TRBD2 matching over 11 bases. V lost 3 bases, J lost 8 bases, and 8 bases stayed unmatched. Germline CDR1 is MGHRA and CDR2 is YSYEKL. The length of the CDR3 is 16 residues. CDR3 DNA: TGCGCCAGCAGCCATTTAGCGGGGGGGCCGGAAGGGGAGCTGTTTTTT. Protein product: CASSHLAGGPEGELFF.

The chain joins TRBV2 to TRBJ1-2, with D unresolved. V lost 2 bases, J lost 0 bases, and 10 bases lay in between. Germline CDR1 is SNHLY and CDR2 is FYNNEI. The CDR3 runs to 15 residues. CDR3 region: CASSERGLSNYGYTF. As DNA, the CDR3 is TGTGCCAGCAGTGAACGCGGGTTGTCTAACTATGGCTACACCTTC.

The genes are TRBV5-1 and TRBJ2-2; 7 positions match TRBD2. The V gene end was trimmed by 2 bases and the J gene end by 0 bases; junction bases not matched to a gene: 1. Germline assignment: CDR1 SGHRS and CDR2 YFSETQ. The CDR3 loop spans 15 amino acids. CDR3 sequence reads: CASSFTSANTGELFF. The CDR3 DNA is TGCGCCAGCAGCTTCACTAGCGCGAACACCGGGGAGCTGTTTTTT.

This clone has a single count. The chain combines TRBV18 with TRBJ2-1; D is uncertain. CDR1 and CDR2 from the germline V gene are KGHSH and LQKENI. This CDR3 is built from 14 residues. V was shortened by 3 bases and J by 9 bases, with 15 bases between the two germline ends. The CDR3 loop reads CASSPSNIRGEQFF. CDR3 DNA: TGTGCCAGCTCACCGTCAAACATCCGAGGTGAGCAGTTCTTC.

This clone has more than one count but fewer than ten. The rearrangement links TRBV4-1 to TRBJ1-6; 8 bases line up with TRBD1. The CDR3 covers 16 residues. V lost 0 bases to trimming and J lost 7 bases; unmatched junction nucleotides: 5. From germline, CDR1 is MGHRA and CDR2 YSYEKL. CDR3 protein: CASSQEGQGANSPLHF. DNA for the CDR3: TGCGCCAGCAGCCAAGAAGGACAGGGAGCAAATTCACCCCTCCACTTT.

V and J are TRBV27 and TRBJ2-3; 7 bases are a match to TRBD1. This CDR3 region has 14 residues. Germline CDR1 and CDR2: MNHEY and SMNVEV (reference sequence). Trimming at V came to 2 bases and at J to 7 bases, leaving 6 bases not matched to a gene. CDR3 nucleotides: TGTGCCAGCAGTTTAGCACAGGGGAGAAATACGCAGTATTTT. Translated, it gives CASSLAQGRNTQYF.

The genes are TRBV18 and TRBJ2-7, with D tentatively TRBD2 (6 bases). From germline, CDR1 is KGHSH and CDR2 LQKENI. This CDR3 has 16 residues. The V end lost 2 bases, the J end lost 0 bases, and 14 bases lay between the germline ends. DNA of the CDR3: TGTGCCAGCTCACCATCGGGCGGGGCGATCTCCTACGAGCAGTACTTC. Translated: CASSPSGGAISYEQYF.

CDR3 residues: CSASGSVARADTQYF. The CDR3, as DNA: TGCAGTGCTAGTGGGTCAGTAGCGCGCGCGGATACGCAGTATTTT. The V call is TRBV20-1, the J call TRBJ2-3, with TRBD2 as a possible D gene (5 bases). The length of the CDR3 is 15 residues. Per the germline V gene, CDR1 is DFQATT and CDR2 is SNEGSKA (reference sequence). The V end was cut by 3 bases, the J end by 6 bases, with 19 bases between.

The CDR3 nucleotides read TGTGCCAGCAGTGAAGCGGTGGGGGGGCTCCACAGTCAGTACTTC. Amino acids: CASSEAVGGLHSQYF. The chain is built from TRBV6-1 and TRBJ2-7, with D tentatively TRBD2 (7 bases). The CDR3 runs to 15 residues. Germline V CDR1 and CDR2: MNHNS, SASEGT. V lost 0 bases and J 10 bases, leaving 19 bases between the germline ends.